A single sample is the source of the 29 T cell receptor beta chains below, sequenced in a study of T-cell reconstitution after alpha-beta-depleted transplantation in children. Unique molecular identifiers were used in preparing the TCRbeta library. Using its own MiXCR run on the PCR reads, TCRdb lists one record per CDR3 protein. The sample has some 300,000 distinct CDR3 sequences, about a tenth seen once. The sequencing here drew on PBMCs, taken before TCRalphabeta/CD19-depleted stem cell transplant. All receptors derive from a boy under two years old with acute myeloid leukemia, due to receive a stem cell transplant.

This clonotype turned up a few times. The chain uses TRBV29-1 and TRBJ2-7; D ambiguous. Germline V gene data show CDR1 as SQVTM and CDR2 as ANQGSEA. This CDR3 comprises 15 residues. Trimming stripped 0 bases from V and 0 bases from J, with 12 bases between. CDR3 protein: CSVEDQRGSSYEQYF. CDR3 nucleotides: TGCAGCGTTGAAGATCAACGAGGAAGCTCCTACGAGCAGTACTTC.

This clonotype was picked up many times. The CDR3 bases are TGTGCCAGCACCATCCACAGAAACACCGGGGAGCTGTTTTTT. Translated: CASTIHRNTGELFF. The chain is built from TRBV7-2 and TRBJ2-2; D remains unclear. The CDR3 has 14 residues. The V gene's germline CDR1 is SGHTA and CDR2 FQGNSA. V was cut by 7 bases and J by 2 bases, with 11 bases left in between.

A note on this clonotype: A much larger clone differs from this one at a single base, so this may be a read error. The chain has TRBV7-9 and TRBJ1-2; tentatively, D is TRBD1 (5 bases). The CDR3 consists of 14 residues. Germline assignment: CDR1 SEHNR and CDR2 FQNEAQ (reference sequence). The CDR3 loop is CASTRDPANYRYTF. The CDR3 region has the DNA TGTGCCAGCACCCGGGACCCAGCTAACTATCGCTACACCTTC.

This clonotype was recorded many times. The V and J genes are TRBV5-5 and TRBJ1-1, with TRBD1 matching over 8 bases. CDR3 length: 14 residues. V was pared by 0 bases and J by 4 bases, with 2 bases of the junction left unmatched. CDR1 is SGHKS, CDR2 YYEKEE, per germline (reference sequence). CDR3 region: CASSLDRGITEAFF. DNA for the CDR3: TGTGCCAGCAGCTTGGACAGGGGGATCACTGAAGCTTTCTTT.

This clonotype was seen repeatedly, ten times or more. This chain joins TRBV4-3 and TRBJ2-7; a possible D gene is TRBD2 (6 bases). This CDR3 is 16 amino acids long. V was trimmed by 2 bases and J by 0 bases, leaving 14 bases between them. CDR1 LGHNA and CDR2 YSLEER come from the germline V gene. Written as DNA, the CDR3 is TGCGCCAGCAGCCAATTCTTCGTAGCGGCCTCCTACGAGCAGTACTTC. This translates into CASSQFFVAASYEQYF.

This clonotype came up many times. The V call is TRBV12-3 or TRBV12-4, the J call TRBJ2-1; the D gene is possibly TRBD2 (6 bases). With 5 bases removed from V and 9 bases from J, the gap between germline ends came to 20 bases. The CDR3 contains 15 residues. The CDR3 region is CASSPARGSFVEQFF. The CDR3 DNA reads as TGTGCCAGCAGTCCCGCCCGGGGGAGCTTCGTTGAGCAGTTCTTC.

In its sample, this clonotype was seen once. It may be a read error: a sequence one base away is much more abundant. The chain uses TRBV5-1 and TRBJ2-7; weak D call: TRBD2 (5 bases). Trimming cost V 2 bases and J 3 bases, with 15 bases left between them. Germline CDR1 and CDR2: SGHRS and YFSETQ. This CDR3 has 15 residues. In nucleotides, the CDR3 is TGCGCCAGCAGCTTTTTAGCGCGAGGTCACTACGAGCAGTACTTC. It codes for CASSFLARGHYEQYF.

The gene calls are TRBV19 and TRBJ2-2, with D tentatively TRBD2 (6 bases). CDR3 size: 14 residues. Per the germline V gene, CDR1 is LNHDA and CDR2 is SQIVND (reference sequence). The V gene lost 7 bases and the J gene lost 6 bases, with 15 bases spanning the gap. The CDR3 region is CASIYEGGAGELFF. The CDR3 DNA reads TGTGCCAGTATTTACGAGGGAGGAGCCGGGGAGCTGTTTTTT.

This clonotype was seen at least ten times. The chain combines TRBV12-3 or TRBV12-4 with TRBJ2-7; D possibly corresponds to TRBD2 (5 bases). The V and J ends lost 0 bases and 6 bases respectively, with 12 bases between them. The CDR3 consists of 14 residues. The CDR3 here is CASSLAPGSTEQYF. The DNA of the CDR3 is TGTGCCAGCAGTTTAGCCCCGGGGAGTACCGAGCAGTACTTC.

The chain is built from TRBV20-1 and TRBJ2-6; D perhaps matches TRBD1 (6 bases). Per the germline V gene, CDR1 is DFQATT and CDR2 is SNEGSKA (reference sequence). The CDR3 is 17 amino acids. Trimming removed 2 bases from V and 0 bases from J, with 14 bases in between. The CDR3 loop reads CSARIWGQASGANVLTF. CDR3 coding DNA: TGCAGTGCTAGAATATGGGGGCAAGCCTCTGGGGCCAACGTCCTGACTTTC.

This clonotype was seen only a few times. The rearrangement joins TRBV18 to TRBJ1-5; 7 bases fit TRBD1. The CDR3 spans 16 residues. The V segment lost 4 bases and the J segment 4 bases; nucleotides outside the gene matches: 10. CDR1 and CDR2 from the germline V gene are KGHSH and LQKENI. DNA of the CDR3: TGTGCCAGCTCACGCCTTAGACAGGGCGGAAATCAGCCCCAGCATTTT. Amino acid sequence: CASSRLRQGGNQPQHF.

This clonotype was recorded at least ten times. V usage is TRBV20-1 and J usage is TRBJ1-3; the D is unclear. V gave up 0 bases and J gave up 2 bases, with 17 bases separating them. Germline V gives CDR1 DFQATT, CDR2 SNEGSKA (reference sequence). This CDR3 comprises 17 residues. The CDR3 DNA sequence: TGCAGTGCTAGAGATTGGCCCGCCGGAGGCCCTGGAAACACCATATATTTT. It yields the protein CSARDWPAGGPGNTIYF.

Ten or more counts support this clonotype. This chain links TRBV12-3 or TRBV12-4 with TRBJ2-1; TRBD2 aligns across 8 bases. The CDR3 has 14 amino acids. V shed 5 bases, J shed 7 bases, and the junction held 7 bases outside the gene matches. CDR3 sequence (DNA): TGTGCCAGCAGTGGCACCGGGACTAGTAATGAGCAGTTCTTC. It encodes CASSGTGTSNEQFF.

This clonotype was detected many times. This chain connects TRBV11-3 to TRBJ2-1, with D maybe TRBD2 (6 bases). Germline V gene sequence: CDR1 SGHNT, CDR2 YENEEA. The CDR3 sequence is 16 residues long. Trimming took off 1 base at V and 1 base at J, with 11 bases between the two ends. The CDR3 is CASSLAEGRSYNEQFF. CDR3 DNA sequence: TGTGCCAGCAGCTTAGCGGAGGGGCGATCCTACAATGAGCAGTTCTTC.

This clonotype was seen only a few times. The genes are TRBV28 and TRBJ1-4; a weak D match, TRBD1 (6 bases). The germline CDR1 and CDR2 sequences are MDHEN and SYDVKM. The V and J ends lost 5 bases and 3 bases respectively, with 22 bases between them. The CDR3 covers 18 residues. The CDR3 region is CASSPQVFRGSANEKLFF. CDR3 nucleotides: TGTGCCAGCAGTCCACAGGTTTTCAGGGGATCGGCTAATGAAAAACTGTTTTTT.

This clonotype was observed many times. The chain uses TRBV5-5 and TRBJ2-2; 7 nucleotides agree with TRBD1. The V segment lost 2 bases and the J segment 1 base; nucleotides outside the gene matches: 5. Germline loops: CDR1 SGHKS, CDR2 YYEKEE (reference sequence). The CDR3 is 16 amino acids. CDR3 DNA: TGTGCCAGCAGCTTTAGGGGGACAGTGAACACCGGGGAGCTGTTTTTT. Its protein is CASSFRGTVNTGELFF.

The table lists this clonotype with many counts. CDR3 in amino acids: CASRQGAYNSPLHF. DNA of the CDR3: TGTGCCAGCAGACAGGGGGCCTATAATTCACCCCTCCACTTT. V usage is TRBV7-9 and J usage is TRBJ1-6; the match to TRBD1 covers 8 bases. V trimming: 6 bases; J trimming: 2 bases; junction bases outside the gene matches: 0. The germline V gene has CDR1 SEHNR and CDR2 FQNEAQ (reference sequence). The CDR3 is 14 residues long.

This clonotype was picked up many times. This chain connects TRBV5-1 to TRBJ2-1, with TRBD1 as a possible D gene (6 bases). This CDR3 spans 11 amino acids. Germline V gene lookup returns CDR1 SGHRS and CDR2 YFSETQ. Trimming shortened V by 2 bases and J by 11 bases, and 8 bases separated the two germline ends. The CDR3 DNA is TGCGCCAGCAGCTTAGGGGGACAGCAGTTCTTC. Translating gives CASSLGGQQFF.

This clonotype was detected ten times or more. V usage is TRBV4-3 and J usage is TRBJ2-7; D call uncertain. Deletions cut 0 bases from V and 6 bases from J, with 6 bases between. The germline V gene encodes CDR1 LGHNA and CDR2 YSLEER. The CDR3 runs 12 residues. The CDR3 DNA follows: TGCGCCAGCAGCCAAGAGGGAAGCGAGCAGTACTTC. Translating gives CASSQEGSEQYF.

The sample holds many counts of this clonotype. V usage is TRBV7-2 and J usage is TRBJ1-5; 8 nucleotides align to TRBD1. Germline CDR1 SGHTA, CDR2 FQGNSA. The CDR3 sequence is 15 residues long. Trimming removed 3 bases from V and 4 bases from J; junction bases left unmatched: 5. CDR3 nucleotides: TGTGCCAGCAGCTTCGCCGGGACAGGAAATCAGCCCCAGCATTTT. Its translation: CASSFAGTGNQPQHF.

This clonotype was seen at least ten times. This chain links TRBV5-6 with TRBJ2-7, with 9 bases identical to TRBD1. The CDR3 length is 14 residues. The junction had 8 bases not matched to a gene; V was cut back by 4 bases and J by 6 bases. CDR1 and CDR2 (germline): SGHDT, YYEEEE. CDR3 sequence reads: CASSIGQGYFEQYF. As DNA, the CDR3 is TGTGCCAGCAGCATCGGACAGGGGTATTTCGAGCAGTACTTC.

Turning to this clonotype: With a much larger clone just one base away, this may be a read error. The chain uses TRBV11-2 and TRBJ2-5; 9 nucleotides match TRBD2. CDR1 is SGHAT and CDR2 is FQNNGV in the germline V gene. There are 18 residues in the CDR3. This CDR3 reads CASSLRPRGGRAQETLYF. CDR3 DNA sequence: TGTGCCAGCAGCTTAAGGCCTCGGGGCGGGAGGGCCCAAGAGACCCTGTACTTC. Combining the CDR3 with reference TRBV11-2 and TRBJ2-5 gives the whole variable domain EAGVAQSPRYKIIEKRQSVAFWCNPISGHATLYWYQQILGQGPKLLIQFQNNGVVDDSQLPKDRFSAERLKGVDSTLKIQPAKLEDSAVYLCASSLRPRGGRAQETLYFGPGTRLLVL.

There are many counts of this clonotype. The chain couples TRBV20-1 to TRBJ2-3; D is unresolved. Trimming pared 3 bases from V and 0 bases from J, leaving 10 bases between. From germline, CDR1 is DFQATT and CDR2 SNEGSKA (reference sequence). This CDR3 has 14 amino acids. DNA of the CDR3: TGCAGTGCTAGTTCCAGACTTAGCACAGATACGCAGTATTTT. Its protein is CSASSRLSTDTQYF.

This clonotype was seen ten or more times. The chain has TRBV4-2 and TRBJ1-2; D perhaps matches TRBD1 (5 bases). This CDR3 region has 15 residues. The V end was cut by 0 bases, the J end by 6 bases, with 14 bases between. Germline V CDR1 and CDR2: LGHNA, YNFKEQ. This chain's CDR3 is CASSQEVGREDGYTF. Here the CDR3 DNA reads TGTGCCAGCAGCCAAGAGGTGGGCAGGGAAGATGGCTACACCTTC.

The table lists this clonotype with many counts. V usage is TRBV6-5 and J usage is TRBJ2-6; no firm D call. The germline V and J ends were trimmed by 0 bases and 1 base, with 13 bases remaining between them. The V gene's germline CDR1 is MNHEY and CDR2 SVGAGI. The CDR3 runs to 18 residues. Here the CDR3 DNA reads TGTGCCAGCAGTTACTCGAGAGGTGGATGGTCTGGGGCCAACGTCCTGACTTTC. This sequence encodes CASSYSRGGWSGANVLTF.

The V and J genes are TRBV5-6 and TRBJ2-6; 9 bases line up with TRBD1. After removal of 0 bases from V and 7 bases from J, the junction contained 8 bases not matched to a gene. The CDR3 has 17 residues. Germline-derived CDR1 and CDR2 are SGHDT and YYEEEE. The CDR3 region has the DNA TGTGCCAGCAGCTTGGCAGGACAGGGGATAAGCGCCAACGTCCTGACTTTC. Its protein product is CASSLAGQGISANVLTF.

The CDR3 DNA sequence: TGTGCCAGCAGTAACAAGGGGGGAAAACTGTTTTTT. Translating it yields CASSNKGGKLFF. This sequence joins TRBV12-3 or TRBV12-4 and TRBJ1-4, with a weak D call TRBD1 (6 bases). Trimming shortened V by 5 bases and J by 10 bases, and 11 bases separated the two germline ends. CDR3 size: 12 residues.

This clonotype has just a few counts. The junction does not match germline at one end; this may be a read error. V and J are TRBV29-1 and TRBJ1-1, with D tentatively TRBD1 (6 bases). The CDR3 totals 13 residues. Germline V CDR1 and CDR2: SQVTM, ANQGSEA. The CDR3 region has the DNA TGCAGCGCGTTACAGGGTTCCGGGGCTGAAGCTTTTTTT. Amino acid sequence: CSALQGSGAEAFF.

Of note for this clonotype: A much larger clone differs by one base, so this may be a read error. The rearrangement links TRBV4-2 to TRBJ2-3, with 9 bases lining up with TRBD1. CDR3 length equals 16 residues. Germline lookup yields CDR1 LGHNA and CDR2 YNFKEQ. CDR3 protein: CASSQALTGGRNTQCF. As DNA, the CDR3 is TGTGCCAGCAGCCAAGCCCTGACAGGGGGAAGAAATACGCAGTGTTTT.